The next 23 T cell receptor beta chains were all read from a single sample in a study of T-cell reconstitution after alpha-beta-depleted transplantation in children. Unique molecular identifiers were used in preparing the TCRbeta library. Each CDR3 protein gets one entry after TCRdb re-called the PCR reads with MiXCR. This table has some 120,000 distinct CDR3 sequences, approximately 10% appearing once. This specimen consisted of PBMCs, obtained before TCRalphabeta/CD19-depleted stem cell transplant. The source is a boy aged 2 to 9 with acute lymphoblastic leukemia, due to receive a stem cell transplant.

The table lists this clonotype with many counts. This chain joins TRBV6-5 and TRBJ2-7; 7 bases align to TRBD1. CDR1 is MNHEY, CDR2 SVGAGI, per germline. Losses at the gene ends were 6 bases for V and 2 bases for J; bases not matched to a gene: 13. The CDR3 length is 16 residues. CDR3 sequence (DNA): TGTGCCAGCAGCCCCGACAGGGCAGCTACCCCCTACGAGCAGTACTTC. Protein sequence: CASSPDRAATPYEQYF.

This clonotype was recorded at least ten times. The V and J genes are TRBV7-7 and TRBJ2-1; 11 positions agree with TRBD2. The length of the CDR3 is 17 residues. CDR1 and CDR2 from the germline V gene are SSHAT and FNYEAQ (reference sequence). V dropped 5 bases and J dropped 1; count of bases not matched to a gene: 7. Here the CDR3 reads CASSPSGLAASYNEQFF. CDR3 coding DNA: TGTGCCAGCAGCCCATCGGGACTAGCGGCTTCCTACAATGAGCAGTTCTTC.

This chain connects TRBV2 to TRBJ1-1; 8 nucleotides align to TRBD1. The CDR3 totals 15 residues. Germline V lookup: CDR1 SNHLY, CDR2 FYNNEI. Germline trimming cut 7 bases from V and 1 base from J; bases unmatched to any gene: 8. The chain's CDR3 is CASKGTGSPNTEAFF. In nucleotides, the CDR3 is TGTGCCAGCAAGGGGACAGGCTCTCCGAACACTGAAGCTTTCTTT.

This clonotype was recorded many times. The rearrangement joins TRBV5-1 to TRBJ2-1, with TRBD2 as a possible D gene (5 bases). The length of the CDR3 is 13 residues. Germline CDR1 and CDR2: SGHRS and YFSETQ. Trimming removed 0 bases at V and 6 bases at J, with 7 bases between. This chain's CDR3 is CASSLGGSNEQFF. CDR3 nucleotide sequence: TGCGCCAGCAGCTTGGGAGGGTCCAATGAGCAGTTCTTC.

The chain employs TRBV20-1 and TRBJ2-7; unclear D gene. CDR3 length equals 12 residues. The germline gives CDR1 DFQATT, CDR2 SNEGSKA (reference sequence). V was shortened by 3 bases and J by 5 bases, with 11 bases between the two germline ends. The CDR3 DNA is TGCAGTGCTAGTGTGTCAGCCCACGAGCAGTACTTC. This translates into CSASVSAHEQYF.

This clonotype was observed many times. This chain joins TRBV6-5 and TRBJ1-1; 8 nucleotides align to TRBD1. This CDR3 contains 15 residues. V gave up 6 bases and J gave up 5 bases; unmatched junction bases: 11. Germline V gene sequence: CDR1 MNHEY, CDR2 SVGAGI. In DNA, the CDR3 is TGTGCCAGCAGCACCGACTTCAGGGGGCGGACTGAAGCTTTCTTT. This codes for CASSTDFRGRTEAFF.

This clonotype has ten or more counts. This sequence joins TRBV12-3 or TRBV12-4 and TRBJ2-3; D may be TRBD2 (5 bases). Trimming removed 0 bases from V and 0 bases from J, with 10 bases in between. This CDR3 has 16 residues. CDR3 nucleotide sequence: TGTGCCAGCAGTTTAGCCCCGGGGTTAAGCACAGATACGCAGTATTTT. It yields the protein CASSLAPGLSTDTQYF.

This CDR3 reads CSVTTGSSYNEQFF. CDR3 DNA sequence: TGCAGCGTCACAACAGGGTCCTCCTACAATGAGCAGTTCTTC. The chain has TRBV29-1 and TRBJ2-1, with D maybe TRBD1 (6 bases). There are 14 residues in the CDR3. The V gene lost 6 bases and the J gene lost 0 bases, with 12 bases spanning the gap. Germline values: CDR1 SQVTM, CDR2 ANQGSEA.

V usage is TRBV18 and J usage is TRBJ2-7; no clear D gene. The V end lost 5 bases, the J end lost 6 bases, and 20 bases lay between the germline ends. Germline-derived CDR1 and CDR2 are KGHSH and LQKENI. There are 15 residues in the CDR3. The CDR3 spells CASSSPQSRVSEQYF. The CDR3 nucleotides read TGTGCCAGCTCATCCCCTCAAAGTCGAGTCTCCGAGCAGTACTTC. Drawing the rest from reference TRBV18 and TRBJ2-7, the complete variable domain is NAGVMQNPRHLVRRRGQEARLRCSPMKGHSHVYWYRQLPEEGLKFMVYLQKENIIDESGMPKERFSAEFPKEGPSILRIQQVVRGDSAAYFCASSSPQSRVSEQYFGPGTRLTVT.

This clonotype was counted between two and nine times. This CDR3 reads CASSLAFRQGNYGYTF. The CDR3 coding sequence is TGTGCCAGCAGCTTGGCCTTTAGACAGGGCAACTATGGCTACACCTTC. The chain uses TRBV5-5 and TRBJ1-2, with 7 bases matching TRBD1. This CDR3 has 16 residues. J lost 2 bases, V lost 0 bases, and 7 bases had no gene match. CDR1 and CDR2 from the germline V gene are SGHKS and YYEKEE (reference sequence).

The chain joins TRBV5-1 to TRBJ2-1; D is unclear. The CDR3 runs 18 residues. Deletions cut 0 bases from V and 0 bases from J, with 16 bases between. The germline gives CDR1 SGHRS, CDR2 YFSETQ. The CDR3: CASSLAATGFSSYNEQFF. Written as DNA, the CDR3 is TGCGCCAGCAGCTTGGCCGCGACGGGCTTCAGCTCCTACAATGAGCAGTTCTTC.

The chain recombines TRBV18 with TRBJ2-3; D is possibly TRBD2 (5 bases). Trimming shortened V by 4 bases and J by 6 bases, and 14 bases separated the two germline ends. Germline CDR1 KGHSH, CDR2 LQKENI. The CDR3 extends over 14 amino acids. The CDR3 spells CASSRLRGSDTQYF. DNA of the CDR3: TGTGCCAGCTCACGCCTGCGCGGGTCCGATACGCAGTATTTT.

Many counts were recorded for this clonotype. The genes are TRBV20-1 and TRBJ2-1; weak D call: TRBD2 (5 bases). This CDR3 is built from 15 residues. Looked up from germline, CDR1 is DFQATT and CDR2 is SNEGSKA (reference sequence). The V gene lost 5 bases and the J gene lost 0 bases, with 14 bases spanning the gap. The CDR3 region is CSAPRRGSSYNEQFF. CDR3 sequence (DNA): TGCAGTGCTCCCCGACGGGGAAGCTCCTACAATGAGCAGTTCTTC.

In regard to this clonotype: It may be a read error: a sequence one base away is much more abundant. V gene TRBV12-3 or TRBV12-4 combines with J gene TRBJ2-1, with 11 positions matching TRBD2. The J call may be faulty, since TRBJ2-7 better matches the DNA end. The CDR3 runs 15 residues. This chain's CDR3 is CASSLVAGGYNEQYF. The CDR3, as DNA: TGTGCCAGCAGTCTCGTAGCGGGAGGGTACAATGAGCAGTACTTC.

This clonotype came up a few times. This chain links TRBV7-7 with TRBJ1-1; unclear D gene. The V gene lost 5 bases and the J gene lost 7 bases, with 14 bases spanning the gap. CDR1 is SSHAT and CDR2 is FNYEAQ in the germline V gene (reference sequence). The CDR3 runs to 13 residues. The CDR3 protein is CASSLAPASEAFF. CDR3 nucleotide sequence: TGTGCCAGCAGCCTGGCCCCGGCCAGTGAAGCTTTCTTT.

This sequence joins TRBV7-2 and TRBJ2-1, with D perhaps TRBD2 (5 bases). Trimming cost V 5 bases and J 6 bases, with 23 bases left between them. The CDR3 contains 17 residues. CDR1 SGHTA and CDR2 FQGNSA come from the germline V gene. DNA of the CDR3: TGTGCCAGCAGCCTCCTACCTTCGGGGAGTTCCCTCAATGAGCAGTTCTTC. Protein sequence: CASSLLPSGSSLNEQFF.

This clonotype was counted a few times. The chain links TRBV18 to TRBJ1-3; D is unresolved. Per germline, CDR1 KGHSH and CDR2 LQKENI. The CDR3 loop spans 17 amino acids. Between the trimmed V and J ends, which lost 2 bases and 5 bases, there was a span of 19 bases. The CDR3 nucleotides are TGTGCCAGCTCACCAATCGCGACAAGCCCAGGAAGAAACACCATATATTTT. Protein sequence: CASSPIATSPGRNTIYF.

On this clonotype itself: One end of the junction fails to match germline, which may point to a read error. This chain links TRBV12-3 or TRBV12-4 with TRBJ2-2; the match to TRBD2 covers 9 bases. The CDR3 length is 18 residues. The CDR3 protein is CTSSLRVAAGGPAGELFF. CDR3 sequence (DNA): TGTACCAGCAGTTTGAGAGTGGCGGCGGGAGGGCCAGCCGGGGAGCTGTTTTTT.

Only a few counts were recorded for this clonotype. CDR3 DNA sequence: TGTGCCAGCAGTATCTACAGGGGGAACACTGAAGCTTTCTTT. Translated, it gives CASSIYRGNTEAFF. The chain recombines TRBV27 with TRBJ1-1; TRBD1 agrees at 7 bases. Germline loops: CDR1 MNHEY, CDR2 SMNVEV (reference sequence). J was trimmed by 1 base and V by 5 bases; bases with no gene match: 4. The CDR3 is made up of 14 amino acids.

The CDR3 sequence: CASRLRGTQLAKTDNEQFF. For the CDR3, the DNA is TGTGCCAGCAGACTTCGGGGGACACAACTAGCGAAAACGGACAATGAGCAGTTCTTC. The V and J genes are TRBV27 and TRBJ2-1, with D perhaps matching TRBD2 (7 bases). The CDR3 runs 19 residues. Germline values: CDR1 MNHEY, CDR2 SMNVEV (reference sequence). V lost 6 bases to trimming and J lost 5 bases, with 29 bases between them.

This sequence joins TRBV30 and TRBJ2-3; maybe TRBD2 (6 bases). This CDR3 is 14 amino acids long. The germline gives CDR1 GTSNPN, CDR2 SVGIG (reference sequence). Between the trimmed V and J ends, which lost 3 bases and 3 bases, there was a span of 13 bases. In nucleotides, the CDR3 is TGTGCCTGGAGAGGAGTAGGAGGGACAGATACGCAGTATTTT. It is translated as CAWRGVGGTDTQYF.

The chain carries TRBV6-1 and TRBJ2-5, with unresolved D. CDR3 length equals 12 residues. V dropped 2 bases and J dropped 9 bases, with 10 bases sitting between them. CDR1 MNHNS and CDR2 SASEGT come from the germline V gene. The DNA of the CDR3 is TGTGCCAGCAGTGAACTGGGTATGGCCCAGTACTTC. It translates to CASSELGMAQYF.

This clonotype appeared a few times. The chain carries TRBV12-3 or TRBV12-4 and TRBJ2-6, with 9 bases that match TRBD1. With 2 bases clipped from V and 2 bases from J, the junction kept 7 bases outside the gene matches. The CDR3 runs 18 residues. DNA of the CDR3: TGTGCCAGCAGTTTAATGGGACAGGGACCCCCTGGGGCCAACGTCCTGACTTTC. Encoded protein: CASSLMGQGPPGANVLTF.